Below, 17 T cell receptor beta chains from the same sample are listed, as sequenced in a study of identical twins. TCRdb used MiXCR to reprocess the 5' RACE reads, holding one entry per CDR3 protein. The sample has about 890,000 distinct CDR3 sequences; more than 9% are singletons. The same data also contributed to another study, on yellow fever vaccine responses in identical twins.

Sequenced material: PBMCs. These receptors were collected from a woman younger than 30 in good health.

This clonotype was seen a few times. The chain recombines TRBV20-1 with TRBJ2-7; either TRBD1 or TRBD2 may fit D (5 bases each). This CDR3 contains 14 residues. V lost 6 bases and J lost 3, with 18 bases in between. The germline V gene has CDR1 DFQATT and CDR2 SNEGSKA (reference sequence). This CDR3 is CSAHIRDRRYEQYF. The CDR3 DNA reads TGCAGTGCACATATCCGGGACCGACGCTACGAGCAGTACTTC.

This clonotype came up many times. V is TRBV12-3 or TRBV12-4 and J is TRBJ2-7, with D maybe TRBD1 (6 bases). The CDR3 covers 14 residues. V was pared by 5 bases and J by 1 base, with 12 bases between. The CDR3 reads CASSRAGVSYEQYF. The CDR3 DNA is TGTGCCAGCAGTCGAGCAGGGGTATCCTACGAGCAGTACTTC.

There are many counts of this clonotype. This chain connects TRBV12-3 or TRBV12-4 to TRBJ2-1, with D possibly being TRBD2 (5 bases). V was cut by 3 bases and J by 10 bases, with 10 bases left in between. The CDR3 has 12 residues. CDR3 sequence reads: CASSFGGREQFF. CDR3 DNA sequence: TGTGCCAGCAGTTTCGGCGGGCGCGAGCAGTTCTTC.

This clonotype was seen repeatedly, ten times or more. J is TRBJ1-4 and V is TRBV6-1; 7 nucleotides match TRBD1. The CDR3 length is 14 residues. The germline V gene encodes CDR1 MNHNS and CDR2 SASEGT. The J segment lost 3 bases and the V segment lost 8 bases, leaving 6 bases of the junction unmatched. This CDR3 is CASRPGTANEKLFF. The CDR3 nucleotides are TGTGCCAGCCGACCCGGGACAGCTAATGAAAAACTGTTTTTT.

The chain has TRBV27 and TRBJ2-7, with no clear D. The V end lost 3 bases, the J end lost 0 bases, and 9 bases lay between the germline ends. Germline V gene sequence: CDR1 MNHEY, CDR2 SMNVEV (reference sequence). This CDR3 has 14 residues. The CDR3 spells CASSLTVGSYEQYF. The CDR3 bases are TGTGCCAGCAGTTTGACGGTTGGCTCCTACGAGCAGTACTTC.

This rearrangement joins TRBV4-1 to TRBJ2-5; 9 nucleotides align to TRBD2. CDR1 is MGHRA, CDR2 YSYEKL, per germline. This CDR3 region has 17 residues. V lost 4 bases to trimming and J lost 5 bases; unmatched junction nucleotides: 14. CDR3 nucleotides: TGCGCCAGCAGCCCCAGAGCCCAAGGGACTAGCAGGGAGACCCAGTACTTC. Its translation: CASSPRAQGTSRETQYF.

The CDR3 DNA reads as TGCGCCAGCAGCTTGGCCAGCGGGACAGCCCCGGGGGAGACCCAGTACTTC. This encodes CASSLASGTAPGETQYF. V and J are TRBV5-1 and TRBJ2-5; TRBD1 or TRBD2 may be the D gene (7 bases each). The V gene lost 0 bases and the J gene lost 5 bases, with 20 bases spanning the gap. CDR3 length: 17 amino acids. Germline CDR1 SGHRS, CDR2 YFSETQ.

This clonotype has just a few counts. The rearrangement links TRBV7-3 to TRBJ2-3; no clear D gene. From germline, CDR1 is SGHTA and CDR2 FQGTGA. V lost 0 bases to trimming and J lost 8 bases, with 9 bases between them. The CDR3 consists of 13 residues. The CDR3: CASSLTLTGTQYF. DNA for the CDR3: TGTGCCAGCAGCTTAACGTTAACTGGTACGCAGTATTTT.

The rearrangement uses TRBV4-1 and TRBJ2-7, with D perhaps TRBD2 (5 bases). This CDR3 region has 16 residues. The germline V gene has CDR1 MGHRA and CDR2 YSYEKL. The V gene lost 2 bases and the J gene lost 7 bases, with 21 bases spanning the gap. CDR3 sequence: CASSQTPGRDGEEQYV. The CDR3, as DNA: TGCGCCAGCAGCCAAACCCCTGGCCGGGATGGGGAAGAGCAGTACGTC.

This clonotype was observed at least ten times. J is TRBJ2-1 and V is TRBV10-3; the match to TRBD1 covers 10 bases. CDR1 and CDR2 (germline): ENHRY, SYGVKD. The CDR3 runs to 14 residues. The V gene end was trimmed by 11 bases and the J gene end by 7 bases; junction bases not matched to a gene: 11. CDR3 coding DNA: TGTGCCTCTACGCTGGGGACAGGGGAAAATGAGCAGTTCTTC. It specifies CASTLGTGENEQFF.

This clonotype was seen many times. This chain links TRBV12-3 or TRBV12-4 with TRBJ1-5; 7 nucleotides line up with TRBD1. After removal of 6 bases from V and 2 bases from J, the junction contained 13 bases not matched to a gene. This CDR3 is built from 17 residues. The CDR3 DNA follows: TGTGCCAGCAGGGACGAAGACAGGGTCGGTCGCAATCAGCCCCAGCATTTT. Translation: CASRDEDRVGRNQPQHF.

This sequence joins TRBV19 and TRBJ2-5, with unresolved D. Germline V gives CDR1 LNHDA, CDR2 SQIVND (reference sequence). The CDR3 is 13 residues long. Trimming stripped 3 bases from V and 5 bases from J, with 10 bases between. Here the CDR3 reads CASSIPPAETQYF. The CDR3 DNA sequence: TGTGCCAGTAGTATCCCTCCGGCGGAGACCCAGTACTTC.

The V call is TRBV3-1, the J call TRBJ2-1; D may be TRBD2 (7 bases). This CDR3 comprises 14 residues. Looked up from germline, CDR1 is LGHDT and CDR2 is YNNKEL (reference sequence). V dropped 8 bases and J dropped 6 bases, with 17 bases sitting between them. The CDR3, as DNA: TGTGCCAGCTCCTGGGGGGGGCTAGGCAATGAGCAGTTCTTC. Its protein product is CASSWGGLGNEQFF.

This clonotype was found many times. The chain joins TRBV5-1 to TRBJ2-3; D is unresolved. The length of the CDR3 is 15 residues. Germline CDR1 is SGHRS and CDR2 is YFSETQ. V was cut by 4 bases and J by 1 base, with 13 bases left in between. The DNA of the CDR3 is TGCGCCAGCAGCCTTAGACTCACGGGCACAGATACGCAGTATTTT. Translating it yields CASSLRLTGTDTQYF.

The chain is built from TRBV12-3 or TRBV12-4 and TRBJ2-6, with 7 bases lining up with TRBD1. J gave up 2 bases and V 8 bases, and 6 bases lay outside the gene matches. The CDR3 totals 15 residues. The CDR3 spells CASGDDRAGANVLTF. CDR3 DNA: TGTGCCAGCGGCGATGACAGGGCTGGGGCCAACGTCCTGACTTTC.

The chain uses TRBV12-3 or TRBV12-4 and TRBJ2-1; 7 bases map to TRBD2. The trim removed 4 bases at V and 8 bases at J, leaving 8 bases unmatched. The CDR3 consists of 14 residues. This chain's CDR3 is CASSSSGPGDEQFF. The CDR3 bases are TGTGCCAGCAGTTCTAGCGGCCCAGGTGATGAGCAGTTCTTC.

This clonotype was counted only a few times. This chain links TRBV6-1 with TRBJ2-2, with TRBD1 matching over 10 bases. Trimming at V came to 4 bases and at J to 6 bases, leaving 2 bases not matched to a gene. CDR3 length: 14 residues. Per germline, CDR1 MNHNS and CDR2 SASEGT. The CDR3 coding sequence is TGTGCCAGCAGTGGACAGGGGGCCGCCGGGGAGCTGTTTTTT. Translation gives CASSGQGAAGELFF.